This is a list of T cell receptor beta chains from one sample in a study of cytomegalovirus exposure and HLA in healthy donors. The table came from immunoSEQ multiplex PCR; TCRdb's copy has only in-frame clones and leaves some out. In the table there are more than 150,000 clones, 84% of which are singletons. The sequenced sample consisted of PBMCs. These receptor sequences come from a girl aged 2 to 9 in good health and CMV-seropositive. CDR3s include the opening cysteine and the closing phenylalanine or tryptophan. The D gene is left open where the match is weak. Clone size, where shown, is once, few, many, or a class for clones that have expanded.

>TRBD1|NA|TRBJ2-1|TRBV7-7
TGTGCCAGCAGCCGGGACAGGGGGCATGAGCAGTTCTTC
CASSRDRGHEQFF
>NA|few|TRBJ1-1|TRBV12-5
TGTGCTAGTGGTTTTGCTCGGTACACTGAAGCTTTCTTT
CASGFARYTEAFF
>TRBD2|NA|TRBJ2-1|TRBV15
TGTGCCACCAGCAGAGTGGGCGGGAGGAGTCTCACTGAGCAGTTCTTC
CATSRVGGRSLTEQFF
>NA|NA|TRBJ1-1|TRBV19
TGTGCCAGTATCAGCGGTCGGGCGGAAGGCGAAGCTTTCTTT
CASISGRAEGEAFF
>TRBD2|NA|TRBJ2-3|TRBV6-5
TGTGCCAGCAGCCCAAGCGGGAGCGTTGCAGATACGCAGTATTTT
CASSPSGSVADTQYF
>TRBD2|NA|TRBJ2-1|TRBV27
TGTGCCAGCAGAAGACTAGCGGGGAGCTCCTACAATGAGCAGTTCTTC
CASRRLAGSSYNEQFF
>TRBD2|NA|TRBJ2-7|TRBV4-2
TGTGCCAGCAGCCAAGTGGGACTAGCGGGAGGGCCGAGTGAGCAGTACTTC
CASSQVGLAGGPSEQYF
>TRBD1|NA|TRBJ2-3|TRBV5-1
TGCGCCAGCCAACGGACAGGTAGCACAGATACGCAGTATTTT
CASQRTGSTDTQYF
>NA|NA|TRBJ2-6|TRBV27
TGTGCCAGCAGTACTGACAGGATTGTCTCTGGGGCCAACGTCCTGACTTTC
CASSTDRIVSGANVLTF
>NA|NA|TRBJ1-4|TRBV10-3
TGTGCCATCAGTGCCCGGGGAGGCGAAAAACTGTTTTTT
CAISARGGEKLFF